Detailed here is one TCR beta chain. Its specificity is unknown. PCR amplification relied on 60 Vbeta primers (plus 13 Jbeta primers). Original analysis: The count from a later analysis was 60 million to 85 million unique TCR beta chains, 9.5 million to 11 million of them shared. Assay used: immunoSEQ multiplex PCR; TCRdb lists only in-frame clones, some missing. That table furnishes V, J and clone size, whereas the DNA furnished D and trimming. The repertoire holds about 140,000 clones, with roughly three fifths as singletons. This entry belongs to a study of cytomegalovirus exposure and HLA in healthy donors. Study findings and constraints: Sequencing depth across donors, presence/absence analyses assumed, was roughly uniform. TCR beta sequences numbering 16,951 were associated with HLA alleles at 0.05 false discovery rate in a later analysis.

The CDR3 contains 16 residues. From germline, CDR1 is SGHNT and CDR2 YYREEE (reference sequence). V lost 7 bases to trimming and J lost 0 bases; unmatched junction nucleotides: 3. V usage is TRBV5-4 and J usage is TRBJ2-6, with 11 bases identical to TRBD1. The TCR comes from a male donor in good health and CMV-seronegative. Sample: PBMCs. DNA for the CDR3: TGTGCCAGCCGGACAGGGGGCCTCTCTGGGGCCAACGTCCTGACTTTC. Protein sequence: CASRTGGLSGANVLTF.